This T cell receptor (beta chain) was captured in a study of control samples from healthy donors and cancer patients. Repertoires were generated with immunoSEQ multiplex PCR, while TCRdb's copy carries only in-frame clones and drops some. The sample lists 90,000 to 120,000 clones; approximately 84% were seen once. Germline CDR1 SGHVS, CDR2 FQNEAQ. CDR3 length: 14 amino acids. The ends were cut back, 4 bases at V and 1 base at J, with 10 bases in the middle. This chain uses TRBV7-8 with TRBJ1-1; D not certain. Sequencing was performed on blood. The receptor was derived from a man aged 18 to 29 in good health. The CDR3 DNA reads TGTGCCAGCAGCTCTCAGTATGGGAACACTGAAGCTTTCTTT. Amino acids: CASSSQYGNTEAFF.